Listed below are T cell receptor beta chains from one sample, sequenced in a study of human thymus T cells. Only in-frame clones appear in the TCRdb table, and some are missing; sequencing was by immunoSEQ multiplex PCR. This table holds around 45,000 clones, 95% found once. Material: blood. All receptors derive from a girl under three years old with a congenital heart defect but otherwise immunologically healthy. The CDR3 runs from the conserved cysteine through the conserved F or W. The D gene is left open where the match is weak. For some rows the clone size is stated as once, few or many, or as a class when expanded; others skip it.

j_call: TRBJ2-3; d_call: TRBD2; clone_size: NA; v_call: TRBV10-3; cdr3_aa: CAITPPTSTYTDTQYF; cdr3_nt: TGTGCCATCACCCCCCCGACTAGCACCTACACAGATACGCAGTATTTT
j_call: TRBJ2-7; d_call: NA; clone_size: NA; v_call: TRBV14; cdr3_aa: CASSQLYEQYF; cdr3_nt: TGTGCCAGCAGCCAACTCTACGAGCAGTACTTC
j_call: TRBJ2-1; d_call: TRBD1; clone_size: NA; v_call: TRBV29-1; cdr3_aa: CSVVSQTPGQNNAVRFSSYNEQFF; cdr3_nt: TGCAGCGTTGTCTCCCAAACCCCGGGACAGAATAATGCGGTACGGTTTAGCTCCTACAATGAGCAGTTCTTC
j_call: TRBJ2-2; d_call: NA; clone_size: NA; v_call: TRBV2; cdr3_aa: CASSVDSGSTGELFF; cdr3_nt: TGTGCCAGCAGTGTCGATTCAGGGAGCACCGGGGAGCTGTTTTTT
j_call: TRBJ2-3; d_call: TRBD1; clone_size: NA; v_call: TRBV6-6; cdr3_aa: CASSLLGGQGTDTQYF; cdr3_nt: TGTGCCAGCAGTCTACTGGGGGGACAGGGCACAGATACGCAGTATTTT
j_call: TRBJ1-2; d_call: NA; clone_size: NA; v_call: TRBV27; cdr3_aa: CASSPGRGGSNTF; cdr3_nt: TGTGCCAGTAGTCCGGGTCGTGGAGGCTCTAACACCTTC
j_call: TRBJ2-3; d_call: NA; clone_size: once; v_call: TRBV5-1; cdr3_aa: CASSLVYPRLDLYSTDTQYF; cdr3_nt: TGCGCCAGCAGCTTGGTATATCCCCGACTCGACCTCTATAGCACAGATACGCAGTATTTT
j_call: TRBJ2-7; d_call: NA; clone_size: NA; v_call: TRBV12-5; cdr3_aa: CASGLSSYEQYF; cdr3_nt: TGTGCTAGTGGTTTGTCGTCCTACGAGCAGTACTTC
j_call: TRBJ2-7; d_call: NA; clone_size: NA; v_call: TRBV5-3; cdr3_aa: CARRPRSTASYEQYF; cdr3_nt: TGTGCCAGAAGGCCTCGGTCCACGGCCTCCTACGAGCAGTACTTC
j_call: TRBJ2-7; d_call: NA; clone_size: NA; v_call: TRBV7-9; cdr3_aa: CASSSSRGNEQYF; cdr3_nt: TGTGCCAGCAGCTCAAGCAGGGGTAACGAGCAGTACTTC
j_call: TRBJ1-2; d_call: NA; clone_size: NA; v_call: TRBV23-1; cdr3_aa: CASTHRSYGYTF; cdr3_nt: TGCGCCAGCACTCACAGGTCCTATGGCTACACCTTC